This TCR beta chain was documented in a study of T cells in Graves' hyperthyroidism and ophthalmopathy. Amplified TCR beta CDR3 regions derived from RNA transcripts. Initially, a first-round RT-PCR of the TCR CDR3 employed the HTBI primer set. TCRdb reanalysed the multiplex PCR reads using MiXCR and keeps one entry per CDR3 protein. Of hundreds of thousands of distinct CDR3 sequences in the sample, under 20% were seen once. This clonotype has at least ten counts. Trimming took 3 bases from V and 2 from J; bases not matched to a gene: 9. Looked up from germline, CDR1 is DFQATT and CDR2 is SNEGSKA (reference sequence). The CDR3 has 15 amino acids.

The V call is TRBV20-1, the J call TRBJ2-7; 8 bases align to TRBD1. The specimen was blood. This TCR was recovered from a woman between 18 and 30 years old with Graves' ophthalmopathy. This CDR3 is CSASMSGGPPYEQYF. Written as DNA, the CDR3 is TGCAGTGCTAGTATGTCAGGGGGCCCCCCCTACGAGCAGTACTTC.